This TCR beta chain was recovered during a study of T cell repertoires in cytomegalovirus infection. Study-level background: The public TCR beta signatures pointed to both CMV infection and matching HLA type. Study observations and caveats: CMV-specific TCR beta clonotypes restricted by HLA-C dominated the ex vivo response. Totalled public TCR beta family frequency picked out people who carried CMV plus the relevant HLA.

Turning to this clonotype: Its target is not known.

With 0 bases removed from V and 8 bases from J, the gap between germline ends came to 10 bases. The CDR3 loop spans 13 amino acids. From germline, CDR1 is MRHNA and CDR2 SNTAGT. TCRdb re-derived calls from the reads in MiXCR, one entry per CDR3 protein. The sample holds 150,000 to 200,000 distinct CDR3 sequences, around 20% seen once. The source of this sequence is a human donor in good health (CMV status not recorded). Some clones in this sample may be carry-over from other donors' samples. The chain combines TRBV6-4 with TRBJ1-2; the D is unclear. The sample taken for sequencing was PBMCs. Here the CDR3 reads CASSDSGGKGYTF. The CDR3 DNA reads TGTGCCAGCAGTGACTCGGGAGGGAAGGGCTACACCTTC.